This record concerns one T cell receptor (beta chain) sequence. The sample belongs to a study of Graves' ophthalmopathy and Graves' hyperthyroidism. Using RNA transcripts, the TCR beta CDR3 regions were amplified. In the first round, RT-PCR was carried out with HTBI primers, and a multiplex PCR formed the second round. Each CDR3 protein is one row after TCRdb ran MiXCR on the multiplex PCR reads. Of roughly 51,000 distinct CDR3 sequences listed, roughly 52% are singletons. This TCR was recovered from an adult man with Graves' ophthalmopathy. The sample consisted of peripheral blood.

The CDR3 DNA sequence: TGCAGCGTTGAAACCGCAACTAATGAAAAACTGTTTTTT. It yields the protein CSVETATNEKLFF. The J gene is TRBJ1-4, the V gene TRBV29-1, with D unresolved. V shed 2 bases and J shed 0 bases, with 4 bases lying between them. The CDR3 is made up of 13 amino acids. Germline V lookup: CDR1 SQVTM, CDR2 ANQGSEA.